This TCR beta chain was identified during a study of Tregs in tolerant kidney transplant recipients. General study points: The small number of patients limits these findings pending further validation.

A remark on this clone: Antigen unknown.

The data were produced by immunoSEQ multiplex PCR, yet TCRdb's version contains in-frame clones alone and is incomplete. The sample lists fewer than 70,000 clones, more than 70% occurring once. This CDR3 contains 14 residues. V lost 4 bases to trimming and J lost 0 bases, with 9 bases between them. In germline, CDR1 is WNHNN, CDR2 SYGVQD (reference sequence). Unstimulated Tregs (CD4+CD25+CD127-) and CD4+CD25- non-Tregs were sorted from PBMCs. This chain links TRBV10-1 with TRBJ1-1; D not certain. The clonotype was recovered from a human donor in good health. The sample was CD4+ T cells from blood. CDR3 coding DNA: TGCGCCAGCAGTGGGAGAAGACTGAACACTGAAGCTTTCTTT. Its protein product is CASSGRRLNTEAFF.